Each of the 2 T cell receptor beta chains below was sequenced from the same sample in a study of blood T cell repertoires in COVID-19. TCRdb's table, derived via immunoSEQ multiplex PCR, lists solely in-frame clones and lacks some. The data hold about 54,000 clones, with 90% observed a single time. The sequenced material came from peripheral blood. The receptors were sampled from a middle-aged woman with active COVID-19.

The J gene is TRBJ2-3, the V gene TRBV19, with a tentative D call TRBD2 (5 bases). V was pared by 3 bases and J by 3 bases, with 7 bases between. This CDR3 region has 13 residues. The V gene's germline CDR1 is LNHDA and CDR2 SQIVND (reference sequence). CDR3 sequence reads: CASSIRETDTQYF. The CDR3 bases are TGTGCCAGTAGTATTCGGGAAACAGATACGCAGTATTTT.

The gene calls are TRBV30 and TRBJ1-5; D remains unclear. Trimming cost V 3 bases and J 7 bases, with 7 bases left between them. Germline CDR1 reads GTSNPN; CDR2 reads SVGIG (reference sequence). The CDR3 loop spans 11 amino acids. The CDR3 protein is CAWRGVQPQHF. The CDR3 region has the DNA TGTGCCTGGAGGGGAGTACAGCCCCAGCATTTT.